This T cell receptor beta chain was captured by sequencing in a study of blood T cell repertoires in COVID-19. Across the whole study: The analysed material was cDNA or gDNA that came from T cells, B-cell-depleted T cells, or PBMCs.

Germline assignment: CDR1 SGDLS and CDR2 YYNGEE. This CDR3 is built from 15 residues. V lost 4 bases, J lost 2 bases, and 13 bases lay in between. TCRdb's table, derived via immunoSEQ multiplex PCR, lists solely in-frame clones and lacks some. This table holds about 280,000 clones, 87% found once. Sequenced sample: peripheral blood. The V gene is TRBV9, the J gene TRBJ1-3, with a tentative D call TRBD1 (5 bases). The receptor comes from a woman in her 50s who had recovered from COVID-19. CDR3 loop: CASSPQGAAGNTIYF. In DNA, the CDR3 is TGTGCCAGCAGCCCCCAAGGGGCGGCTGGAAACACCATATATTTT.